Each of the 12 T cell receptor beta chains below was sequenced from the same sample in a study of shared clonotypes between healthy human individuals. The table came from immunoSEQ multiplex PCR; TCRdb's copy has only in-frame clones and leaves some out. There are fewer than 150,000 clones in the sample; 55% to 80% occur only once, and 20% to 25% lies in the top ten. Sequenced input: memory CD8+ T cells sorted from blood. Subset noted: CD45RO+ cells pooled with CCR7-negative TemRA cells. Receptors originate from a woman aged 25 to 39 in good health.

This chain joins TRBV11-2 and TRBJ2-3; no clear D. Per germline, CDR1 SGHAT and CDR2 FQNNGV. Trimming removed 5 bases from V and 10 bases from J, with 19 bases in between. CDR3 length equals 14 residues. In DNA, the CDR3 is TGTGCCAGCAGCCCCTTAGACACGCTGTCGGCGCAGTATTTT. Its translation: CASSPLDTLSAQYF. Based on the CDR3 plus reference TRBV11-2 and TRBJ2-3, the full variable domain is EAGVAQSPRYKIIEKRQSVAFWCNPISGHATLYWYQQILGQGPKLLIQFQNNGVVDDSQLPKDRFSAERLKGVDSTLKIQPAKLEDSAVYLCASSPLDTLSAQYFGPGTRLTVL.

V usage is TRBV5-4 and J usage is TRBJ1-1, with D hard to call. The CDR3 is 15 amino acids. Germline CDR1 SGHNT, CDR2 YYREEE (reference sequence). The ends were cut back, 4 bases at V and 1 base at J, with 14 bases in the middle. For the CDR3, the DNA is TGTGCCAGCAGCCTATCTTATTGGGGGAACACTGAAGCTTTCTTT. Its translation: CASSLSYWGNTEAFF.

The CDR3 coding sequence is TGTGCCAGCAAATCTAACGGAAATGAGCAGTTCTTC. This translates into CASKSNGNEQFF. The rearrangement links TRBV7-9 to TRBJ2-1; D is ambiguous. Germline V lookup: CDR1 SEHNR, CDR2 FQNEAQ (reference sequence). CDR3 length equals 12 residues. V lost 7 bases to trimming and J lost 7 bases, with 11 bases between them.

The chain uses TRBV6-5 and TRBJ1-3; D might be TRBD1 (5 bases). This CDR3 has 15 residues. CDR1 and CDR2 (germline): MNHEY, SVGAGI. Between the trimmed V and J ends, which lost 8 bases and 0 bases, there was a span of 14 bases. CDR3 in DNA: TGTGCCAGCGGGAGACAGCTTGACTCTGGAAACACCATATATTTT. Amino acids: CASGRQLDSGNTIYF.

This clone was seen more than once but under ten times. The V call is TRBV6-6, the J call TRBJ2-5; D unclear. Matching the DNA end better, TRBJ2-7 makes the J call doubtful. This CDR3 has 11 amino acids. The germline gives CDR1 MNHNY, CDR2 SVGAGI (reference sequence). CDR3 sequence: CASSYSSEQYF. CDR3 coding DNA: TGTGCCAGCAGTTACTCGAGCGAGCAGTACTTC.

This clone was observed a handful of times. This chain uses TRBV7-2 with TRBJ2-4; D is perhaps TRBD1 (6 bases). Per the germline V gene, CDR1 is SGHTA and CDR2 is FQGNSA. Trimming stripped 5 bases from V and 0 bases from J, with 11 bases between. The CDR3 has 15 residues. CDR3 region: CASSQGTLAKNIQYF. Written as DNA, the CDR3 is TGTGCCAGCAGCCAGGGGACGTTAGCCAAAAACATTCAGTACTTC. Full variable domain (rest looked up from reference TRBV7-2 and TRBJ2-4): GAGVSQSPSNKVTEKGKDVELRCDPISGHTALYWYRQSLGQGLEFLIYFQGNSAPDKSGLPSDRFSAERTGGSVSTLTIQRTQQEDSAVYLCASSQGTLAKNIQYFGAGTRLSVL.

The chain uses TRBV15 and TRBJ1-4; no clear D. Germline V gene lookup returns CDR1 LNHNV and CDR2 YYDKDF (reference sequence). V was cut by 1 base and J by 8 bases, with 26 bases left in between. The CDR3 is 19 residues long. The CDR3 loop is CATSRGLVGGRIPWEKLFF. CDR3 bases: TGTGCCACCAGCAGAGGGCTGGTAGGCGGACGGATTCCTTGGGAAAAACTGTTTTTT.

The rearrangement uses TRBV6-5 and TRBJ2-7, with D possibly being TRBD2 (5 bases). The CDR3 is 14 amino acids. The V gene lost 5 bases and the J gene lost 5 bases, with 16 bases spanning the gap. Germline V CDR1 and CDR2: MNHEY, SVGAGI. CDR3 nucleotide sequence: TGTGCCAGCAGTACCCCCCGAACTAGGGACGAGCAGTACTTC. Amino acids: CASSTPRTRDEQYF.

The rearrangement links TRBV6-1 to TRBJ1-5; 7 bases match TRBD1. With V trimmed by 6 bases and J by 0 bases, 5 bases remained unmatched. The germline V gene has CDR1 MNHNS and CDR2 SASEGT. This CDR3 has 15 residues. As DNA, the CDR3 is TGTGCCAGCAGATCCGGGACAGATAGCAATCAGCCCCAGCATTTT. Translated: CASRSGTDSNQPQHF.

This clone was found once. The J gene is TRBJ2-5, the V gene TRBV27; D gene ambiguous. This CDR3 contains 12 residues. With 5 bases removed from V and 0 bases from J, the gap between germline ends came to 4 bases. Germline V gives CDR1 MNHEY, CDR2 SMNVEV (reference sequence). Here the CDR3 DNA reads TGTGCCAGCAGTCCGGACCAAGAGACCCAGTACTTC. Translation: CASSPDQETQYF.

Only a few counts were recorded for this clone. The chain employs TRBV19 and TRBJ1-2, with TRBD1 matching over 11 bases. In germline, CDR1 is LNHDA, CDR2 SQIVND (reference sequence). CDR3 length: 13 amino acids. V shed 7 bases and J 8 bases; nucleotides not matched to a gene: 6. In DNA form, the CDR3 reads TGTGCCAGTACGTCGGACAGGGGGCACGGCTACACCTTC. This codes for CASTSDRGHGYTF.

This clone was recorded only once. The V and J genes are TRBV2 and TRBJ2-7, with 7 bases aligning to TRBD2. Unmatched junction bases numbered 14, after V lost 6 bases and J lost 6 bases. The CDR3 has 15 residues. CDR1 is SNHLY and CDR2 is FYNNEI in the germline V gene. In DNA form, the CDR3 reads TGTGCCAGCAGCCAAGAAGGTGGGAGGGCCAGCGAGCAGTACTTC. Residues: CASSQEGGRASEQYF.